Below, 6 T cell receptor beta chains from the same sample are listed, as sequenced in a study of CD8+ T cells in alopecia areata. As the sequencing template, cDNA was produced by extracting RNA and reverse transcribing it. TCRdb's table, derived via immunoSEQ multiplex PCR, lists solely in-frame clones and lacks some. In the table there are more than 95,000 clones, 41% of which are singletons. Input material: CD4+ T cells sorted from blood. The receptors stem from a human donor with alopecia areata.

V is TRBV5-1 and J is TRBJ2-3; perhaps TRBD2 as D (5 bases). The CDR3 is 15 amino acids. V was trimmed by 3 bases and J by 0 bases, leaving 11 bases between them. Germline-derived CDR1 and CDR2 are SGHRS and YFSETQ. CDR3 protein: CASSSSISSTDTQYF. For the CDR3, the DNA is TGCGCCAGCAGCTCTAGCATTTCTAGCACAGATACGCAGTATTTT.

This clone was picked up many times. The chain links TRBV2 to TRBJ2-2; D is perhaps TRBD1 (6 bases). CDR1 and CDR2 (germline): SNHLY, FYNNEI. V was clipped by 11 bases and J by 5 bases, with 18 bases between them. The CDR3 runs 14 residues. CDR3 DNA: TGTGCCGAAGGACCGGGACAACGGACCGGGGAGCTGTTTTTT. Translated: CAEGPGQRTGELFF.

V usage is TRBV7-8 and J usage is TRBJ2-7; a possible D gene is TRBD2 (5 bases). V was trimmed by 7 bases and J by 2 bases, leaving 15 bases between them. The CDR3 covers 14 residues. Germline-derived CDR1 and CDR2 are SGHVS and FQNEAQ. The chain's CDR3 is CASNMGGPPYEQYF. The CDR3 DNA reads TGTGCCAGCAACATGGGCGGGCCTCCCTACGAGCAGTACTTC.

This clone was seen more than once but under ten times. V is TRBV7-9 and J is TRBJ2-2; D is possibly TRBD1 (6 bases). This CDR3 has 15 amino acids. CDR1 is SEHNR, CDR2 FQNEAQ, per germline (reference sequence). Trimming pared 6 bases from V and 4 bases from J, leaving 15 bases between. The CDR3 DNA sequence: TGTGCCAGCAGGATGAGGGGGAGAATCACCGGGGAGCTGTTTTTT. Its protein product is CASRMRGRITGELFF. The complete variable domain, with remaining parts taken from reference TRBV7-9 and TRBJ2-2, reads DTGVSQNPRHKITKRGQNVTFRCDPISEHNRLYWYRQTLGQGPEFLTYFQNEAQLEKSRLLSDRFSAERPKGSFSTLEIQRTEQGDSAMYLCASRMRGRITGELFFGEGSRLTVL.

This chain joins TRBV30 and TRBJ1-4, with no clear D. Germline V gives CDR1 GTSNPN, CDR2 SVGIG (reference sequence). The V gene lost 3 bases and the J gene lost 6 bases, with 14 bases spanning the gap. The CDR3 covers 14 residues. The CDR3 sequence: CAWRPAEGYEKLFF. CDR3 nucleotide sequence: TGTGCCTGGAGGCCAGCTGAGGGTTATGAAAAACTGTTTTTT.

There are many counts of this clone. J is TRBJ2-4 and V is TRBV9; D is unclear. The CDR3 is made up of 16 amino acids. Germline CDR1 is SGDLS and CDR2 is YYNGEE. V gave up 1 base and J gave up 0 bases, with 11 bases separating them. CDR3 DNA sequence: TGTGCCAGCAGCGTACAAGACACGTTAGCCAAAAACATTCAGTACTTC. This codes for CASSVQDTLAKNIQYF.